Listed below are T cell receptor beta chains from one sample, sequenced in a study of chemoradiotherapy in HPV16-positive cancers. The assay was immunoSEQ multiplex PCR, and TCRdb's table has in-frame clones only and misses some. The top ten hold approximately 3.6% of the sample, which has approximately 16,000 clones, 70% to 90% seen once. The specimen was blood, collected from a patient who underwent chemoradiotherapy. The receptors originated from a human donor with HPV-associated anogenital cancer. CDR3s include the opening cysteine and the closing phenylalanine or tryptophan. The D gene is left open where the match is weak. Expanded clones get a size class; other rows say once, few or many, or leave the size out.

TRBJ1-2,TRBV5-6,NA,large,TGTGCCAGCAGCTTGGAGGGGCTTTATATCGATGGCTACACCTTC,CASSLEGLYIDGYTF
TRBJ1-1,TRBV19,NA,NA,TGTGCCAGTAGGATCGGAGAGAGGGGTAACACTGAAGCTTTCTTT,CASRIGERGNTEAFF
TRBJ1-6,TRBV25-1,TRBD1,NA,TGTGCCAGCAGGGCGACAGGGACTTCACCCCTCCACTTT,CASRATGTSPLHF
TRBJ2-7,TRBV29-1,TRBD1,once,TGCAGCGTCGGGGACAGGGTGGGCTCCTACGAGCAGTACTTC,CSVGDRVGSYEQYF
TRBJ1-2,TRBV6-1,NA,NA,TGTGCCAGCCGCCTTACCCAGGGTAGTGGCTACACCTTC,CASRLTQGSGYTF
TRBJ2-1,TRBV18,TRBD2,NA,TGTGCCAGCTCACCCGGGAGGGGCCCCTACAATGAGCAGTTCTTC,CASSPGRGPYNEQFF
TRBJ2-3,TRBV21-1,NA,NA,TGTGCCAGCAGCCTCCGGACTAGCGGGGATGGCACAGATACGCAGTATTTT,CASSLRTSGDGTDTQYF
TRBJ2-1,TRBV29-1,NA,once,TGCAGCGTATTAGACATCTGCAATGAGCAGTTCTTC,CSVLDICNEQFF
TRBJ1-4,TRBV5-1,TRBD1,NA,TGCGCCAGCAGCTTGACGGGACAGAATAATGAAAAACTGTTTTTT,CASSLTGQNNEKLFF
TRBJ2-3,TRBV5-1,NA,NA,TGCGCCAGCAGCTTGGTCGACAGTCTTTTCACAGATACGCAGTATTTT,CASSLVDSLFTDTQYF
TRBJ1-2,TRBV28,NA,NA,TGTGCCAGCAACAACCCGACAGTGGGCTATGGCTACACCTTC,CASNNPTVGYGYTF
TRBJ2-7,TRBV28,NA,NA,TGTGCCAGCAGACCTCTCGGGGACATCGTGGCCTACGAGCAGTACTTC,CASRPLGDIVAYEQYF
TRBJ1-4,TRBV11-2,TRBD1,NA,TGTGCCAGCACGGGGACAGGGGTGACTAATGAAAAACTGTTTTTT,CASTGTGVTNEKLFF
TRBJ1-1,TRBV11-2,NA,few,TGTGCCAGCAGCTTAGGAGGGAGGGGGAGAGGCACTGAAGCTTTCTTT,CASSLGGRGRGTEAFF
TRBJ1-2,TRBV6-1,TRBD1,NA,TGTGCCAGCATGACAGGGACCATCTATGGCTACACCTTC,CASMTGTIYGYTF
TRBJ2-5,TRBV2,TRBD2,few,TGTGCCAGAACCGGGACTAGCGGGGGGTGGTGGCAAGAGACCCAGTACTTC,CARTGTSGGWWQETQYF
TRBJ2-7,TRBV5-4,NA,NA,TGTGCCAGCAGCTTATGGGGGGCCTACGAGCAGTACTTC,CASSLWGAYEQYF
TRBJ2-7,TRBV6-5,NA,NA,TGTGCCAGCAGAGGAATTATCACACTCACCGAGCAGTACTTC,CASRGIITLTEQYF
TRBJ2-1,TRBV7-9,NA,NA,TGTGCCAGCGCGACTGGCGGGCGGGCCTACAATGAGCAGTTCTTC,CASATGGRAYNEQFF
TRBJ2-1,TRBV28,TRBD2,NA,TGTGCCAGCAGCCCTCCTAGCGGGGGGAATTACTACAATGAGCAGTTCTTC,CASSPPSGGNYYNEQFF
TRBJ2-7,TRBV6-1,TRBD2,NA,TGTGCCAGCAGTGAAGAAGCGGGGGGGTCCTACGAGCAGTACTTC,CASSEEAGGSYEQYF
TRBJ1-1,TRBV6-5,TRBD1,once,TGTGCCAGCGATTCGAGGACAGGGGGCGGTGGTGAAGCTTTCTTT,CASDSRTGGGGEAFF
TRBJ2-7,TRBV28,NA,NA,TGTGCCAGTGGCAGCCTTCGCGGCTCCTACGAGCAGTACTTC,CASGSLRGSYEQYF
TRBJ1-2,TRBV5-6,NA,NA,TGTGCCAGCAGCTTCTTTCAGGGTGCCCCCCTATATGGCTACACCTTC,CASSFFQGAPLYGYTF
TRBJ1-3,TRBV6-1,TRBD1,NA,TGTGCCAGCAGTCGGGACAGTAGCTCTGGAAACACCATATATTTT,CASSRDSSSGNTIYF
TRBJ1-4,TRBV9,NA,NA,TGTGCCAGCAGCACCTTGTCGGGGGGAACTAATGAAAAACTGTTTTTT,CASSTLSGGTNEKLFF
TRBJ1-1,TRBV2,NA,NA,TGTGCCAGCACCGAGGGAGAGGGCACTGAAGCTTTCTTT,CASTEGEGTEAFF
TRBJ2-7,TRBV10-3,TRBD2,NA,TGTGCCATCAGTGGTACTAGCGGGGGGCAGCAGTACTTC,CAISGTSGGQQYF
TRBJ2-2,TRBV18,NA,NA,TGTGCCAGCTCACCTCTCTCTAGGGGCGCGAACACCGGGGAGCTGTTTTTT,CASSPLSRGANTGELFF
TRBJ1-1,TRBV29-1,NA,NA,TGCAGCGTTGAAGATCTGGGGGCGGCTGAAGCTTTCTTT,CSVEDLGAAEAFF
TRBJ1-6,TRBV7-9,NA,NA,TGTGCCAGCAGCCGGCTAAATTCACCCCTCCACTTT,CASSRLNSPLHF
TRBJ1-5,TRBV7-2,NA,NA,TGTGCCAGCAGCCCCGGGACGAGGGCGGTTAGCAATCAGCCCCAGCATTTT,CASSPGTRAVSNQPQHF